This TCR beta chain was sequenced for a study of T-cell reconstitution after alpha-beta-depleted transplantation in children. Findings and caveats of the study: From newly produced T cells came most of the T-cell counts and diversity one year after transplant.

Trimming shortened V by 1 base and J by 0 bases, and 19 bases separated the two germline ends. The germline gives CDR1 DFQATT, CDR2 SNEGSKA (reference sequence). The length of the CDR3 is 18 residues. This clonotype was found many times. Its antigen is not identified. Unique molecular identifiers were incorporated during preparation of the TCRbeta library. In TCRdb, the PCR reads were re-called with MiXCR into one record per CDR3 protein. Of 700,000 or so distinct CDR3 sequences listed, around 14% are singletons. The source material was PBMCs, sampled before TCRalphabeta/CD19-depleted stem cell transplant. The rearrangement links TRBV20-1 to TRBJ1-5; D gene uncertain. The sequence was collected from a girl under 10 years old with congenital amegakaryocytic thrombocytopenia, due to receive a stem cell transplant. The CDR3 region has the DNA TGCAGTGCTAGAGTAGCGGTTCAGGATGGGGATAGCAATCAGCCCCAGCATTTT. This translates into CSARVAVQDGDSNQPQHF.